This paragraph covers one T cell receptor beta chain sequence. Its target is not known. Researchers divided each subset's genomic DNA evenly across several immunoSEQ plates. Assay used: immunoSEQ multiplex PCR; TCRdb lists only in-frame clones, some missing. The top ten clones hold 1.5% of a sample with approximately 980,000 clones, 76% of them seen once. This sample is part of a study of shared clonotypes between healthy human individuals. Study details: The study used three CD4 naive, three CD4 memory, two CD8 naive and one CD8 memory plate per donor.

Notes on the study in general: Sharing across four donors was seen in roughly 5% of naive CD4 clonotypes. Estimated richness was generally greater in naive than memory subsets.

Germline CDR1 and CDR2: MDHEN and SYDVKM. With 5 bases removed from V and 3 bases from J, the gap between germline ends came to 14 bases. This CDR3 is 15 amino acids long. Material for sequencing was memory CD4+ T cells sorted from blood. Sample subset: CD45RA-negative fraction. This sequence originates from a man aged 18-30 years in good health. The genes are TRBV28 and TRBJ2-1; the D gene is possibly TRBD2 (5 bases). DNA of the CDR3: TGTGCCAGCAGTCCCTACGACCGGGACTACAATGAGCAGTTCTTC. Protein: CASSPYDRDYNEQFF.